The T cell receptor (beta chain) under discussion was sequenced for a study of shared clonotypes between healthy human individuals. Germline CDR1 and CDR2: SNHLY and FYNNEI. The CDR3 sequence is 13 residues long. The V gene lost 9 bases and the J gene lost 3 bases, with 15 bases spanning the gap. All donors were Caucasian adults living in Nashville, Tennessee. Produced via immunoSEQ multiplex PCR; TCRdb's table is partial and in-frame only. The sample carries about 2.4 million clones, around nine tenths recorded once. Study-wide findings and caveats: With a handful of donors compared, around 5.4% of naive CD4 clonotypes were shared.

Notes on this clone: Its antigen is undetermined.

This receptor was taken from a man aged 18 to 29 in good health. Material: naive CD4+ T cells sorted from blood. Specified subset: CD45RA+ positively selected. The genes are TRBV2 and TRBJ2-7, with D possibly called TRBD1 or TRBD2 (5 bases each). The CDR3 spells CASFRDAHYEQYF. CDR3 nucleotides: TGTGCCAGTTTCCGGGACGCCCACTACGAGCAGTACTTC.